A single sample gave rise to the 8 T cell receptor beta chains below, sequenced in a study of molecular identifiers for immune sequencing clone quantification. TCRdb recomputed calls from the PCR reads with MiXCR, one row per CDR3 protein. The sample shows hundreds of thousands of distinct CDR3 sequences, about 25% of them seen only once. The sequenced material came from naive CD8+ T cells from blood, with Jurkat cell RNA spiked in. Subset of the sample: FACS-sorted CD8+CD4-CCR7+CD45RA+ naive T cells. These receptors were obtained from a human donor in good health. Some libraries in this study had Jurkat cell RNA spiked in.

Worth noting for this clonotype: The CDR3 does not close with the conserved phenylalanine or tryptophan, likely indicating a read error. This sequence joins TRBV30 and TRBJ2-3; TRBD2 aligns across 7 bases. CDR3 length: 14 amino acids. V dropped 3 bases and J dropped 2; count of bases not matched to a gene: 5. CDR1 and CDR2 (germline): GTSNPN, SVGIG (reference sequence). The CDR3 DNA follows: TGTGCCTGGAGCAGCGGGATGACCACAGATACGCAGTATTAT. Amino acid sequence: CAWSSGMTTDTQYY.

Notes on this clonotype: A single base separates this from a much larger clone, so it may be a read error. The chain uses TRBV7-3 and TRBJ2-5; tentative D call: TRBD1 (7 bases). Trimming pared 7 bases from V and 5 bases from J, leaving 14 bases between. The CDR3 runs to 13 residues. The germline V gene has CDR1 SGHTA and CDR2 FQGTGA. The CDR3 spells CASMPGGLETQYF. The CDR3 DNA reads as TGTGCCAGCATGCCAGGGGGACTGGAGACCCAGTACTTC.

The chain joins TRBV6-2 or TRBV6-3 to TRBJ2-5, with 9 positions matching TRBD2. The trim removed 4 bases at V and 2 bases at J, leaving 5 bases unmatched. The CDR3 sequence is 15 residues long. Germline values: CDR1 MNHEY, CDR2 SVGEGT. CDR3 protein: CASSLPSGVQETQYF. In nucleotides, the CDR3 is TGTGCCAGCAGTTTGCCTAGCGGGGTGCAAGAGACCCAGTACTTC.

This clonotype was recorded at least ten times. The chain combines TRBV5-1 with TRBJ2-3; D not resolved. Trimming took 0 bases from V and 2 from J, leaving 10 bases between them. The CDR3 spans 15 residues. Germline-derived CDR1 and CDR2 are SGHRS and YFSETQ. CDR3 amino acids: CASSLDGYLTDTQYF. The CDR3 region has the DNA TGCGCCAGCAGCTTGGATGGTTACCTCACAGATACGCAGTATTTT.

This clonotype appeared a few times. The CDR3 region is CASSITGDDEQFF. The CDR3 nucleotides read TGTGCCAGCAGCATCACTGGCGACGATGAGCAGTTCTTC. The genes are TRBV11-2 and TRBJ2-1; D is unresolved. CDR1 SGHAT and CDR2 FQNNGV come from the germline V gene. With 5 bases removed from V and 8 bases from J, the gap between germline ends came to 13 bases. The CDR3 consists of 13 residues.

This clonotype was counted between two and nine times. The chain employs TRBV5-4 and TRBJ2-3; 11 bases line up with TRBD1. This CDR3 comprises 17 residues. V was clipped by 4 bases and J by 3 bases; unmatched bases: 10. Germline loops: CDR1 SGHNT, CDR2 YYREEE (reference sequence). The CDR3 sequence is CASSSFWGQGVTDTQYF. The CDR3 bases are TGTGCCAGCAGCAGCTTTTGGGGACAGGGGGTAACAGATACGCAGTATTTT.

Comment on this clonotype: Given a much more abundant clone one base away, this may be a read error. This chain uses TRBV29-1 with TRBJ2-5; no definite D call. V lost 6 bases and J 0 bases, leaving 17 bases between the germline ends. This CDR3 comprises 15 residues. From germline, CDR1 is SQVTM and CDR2 ANQGSEA. DNA of the CDR3: TGCAGCGTGACCTTTTCCGCGAGAAACCAAGAGACCCAGTACTTC. It is translated as CSVTFSARNQETQYF.

This clonotype was detected ten times or more. The chain combines TRBV20-1 with TRBJ2-1, with 7 bases matching TRBD2. V shed 0 bases and J 2 bases; nucleotides not matched to a gene: 7. CDR3 length equals 16 residues. Per the germline V gene, CDR1 is DFQATT and CDR2 is SNEGSKA (reference sequence). This chain's CDR3 is CSARDPLAAPYNEQFF. Written as DNA, the CDR3 is TGCAGTGCTAGAGACCCCCTAGCGGCCCCCTACAATGAGCAGTTCTTC.